These 26 T cell receptor beta chains were sequenced from one sample in a study of control samples from healthy donors and cancer patients. Clones were sequenced by immunoSEQ multiplex PCR, and TCRdb holds only the in-frame ones, with some missing. The sample holds under 80,000 clones; approximately 80% are singletons and the top ten take 28%. The specimen was blood. Receptors originate from a man between 45 and 60 years old in good health.

The chain joins TRBV27 to TRBJ2-1; D is unclear. The CDR3 contains 12 residues. The germline V gene encodes CDR1 MNHEY and CDR2 SMNVEV (reference sequence). V lost 6 bases to trimming and J lost 6 bases, with 9 bases between them. Written as DNA, the CDR3 is TGTGCCAGCAGGAGACAAACCAATGAGCAGTTCTTC. This translates into CASRRQTNEQFF.

This clone was picked up one time. J is TRBJ1-6 and V is TRBV25-1; 10 bases are a match to TRBD1. This CDR3 is 17 amino acids long. Per the germline V gene, CDR1 is MGHDK and CDR2 is SYGVNS. Trimming removed 1 base from V and 6 bases from J; junction bases left unmatched: 6. The CDR3 region is CASSESDRGRFNSPLHF. CDR3 bases: TGTGCCAGCAGTGAATCCGACAGGGGGCGATTTAATTCACCCCTCCACTTT. Full variable domain (remainder filled in from reference TRBV25-1 and TRBJ1-6): EADIYQTPRYLVIGTGKKITLECSQTMGHDKMYWYQQDPGMELHLIHYSYGVNSTEKGDLSSESTVSRIRTEHFPLTLESARPSHTSQYLCASSESDRGRFNSPLHFGNGTRLTVT.

For the CDR3, the DNA is TGTGCCAGCAGCTTAGCTCAGACAGTTGATTCACCCCTCCACTTT. This translates into CASSLAQTVDSPLHF. The genes are TRBV7-2 and TRBJ1-6; tentatively, D is TRBD1 (5 bases). CDR3 length: 15 residues. Germline V gene data show CDR1 as SGHTA and CDR2 as FQGNSA. The germline V and J ends were trimmed by 0 bases and 8 bases, with 11 bases remaining between them.

This rearrangement joins TRBV10-2 to TRBJ2-6, with D possibly being TRBD2 (5 bases). This CDR3 comprises 15 residues. V shed 3 bases and J shed 2 bases, with 8 bases lying between them. Germline CDR1 WSHSY, CDR2 SAAADI. The CDR3 nucleotides are TGCGCCAGCAGTGAAATCGGGGCTGGGGCCAACGTCCTGACTTTC. Translated, it gives CASSEIGAGANVLTF.

V gene TRBV2 combines with J gene TRBJ2-3, with a weak D call TRBD2 (7 bases). This CDR3 contains 16 residues. Germline lookup yields CDR1 SNHLY and CDR2 FYNNEI. The ends were cut back, 1 base at V and 6 bases at J, with 17 bases in the middle. The CDR3 spells CASSEGRGGGADTQYF. CDR3 DNA: TGTGCCAGCAGTGAAGGACGCGGGGGCGGGGCGGATACGCAGTATTTT.

The chain joins TRBV5-8 to TRBJ2-7, with 8 bases matching TRBD1. Germline CDR1 reads SGHTS; CDR2 reads YDEGEE. The length of the CDR3 is 14 residues. Losses at the gene ends were 2 bases for V and 5 bases for J; bases not matched to a gene: 6. CDR3 region: CASSFGQGHDEQYF. CDR3 nucleotide sequence: TGTGCCAGCAGCTTTGGACAGGGTCACGACGAGCAGTACTTC.

This clone was counted ten times or more. The rearrangement joins TRBV7-6 to TRBJ1-1; D not certain. Germline-derived CDR1 and CDR2 are SGHVS and FNYEAQ. The V gene lost 1 base and the J gene lost 1 base, with 10 bases spanning the gap. The CDR3 is 15 residues long. The CDR3 sequence is CASSLGQAGNTEAFF. CDR3 DNA: TGTGCCAGCAGCTTAGGGCAGGCGGGGAACACTGAAGCTTTCTTT.

The chain is built from TRBV19 and TRBJ2-7, with D hard to call. Germline assignment: CDR1 LNHDA and CDR2 SQIVND (reference sequence). V lost 10 bases and J 0 bases, leaving 16 bases between the germline ends. The CDR3 has 14 residues. The CDR3 loop is CATKGYAGSYEQYF. For the CDR3, the DNA is TGTGCCACCAAGGGCTATGCCGGCTCCTACGAGCAGTACTTC.

The table lists this clone with a count of one. This chain uses TRBV27 with TRBJ2-5; D is undetermined. The CDR3 length is 13 residues. Trimming stripped 5 bases from V and 4 bases from J, with 11 bases between. CDR1 is MNHEY and CDR2 is SMNVEV in the germline V gene (reference sequence). This chain's CDR3 is CASSPILRETQYF. CDR3 nucleotides: TGTGCCAGCAGTCCGATCCTCCGAGAGACCCAGTACTTC.

This clone was counted between two and nine times. DNA for the CDR3: TGTGCCAGTGCACCTCAGGGGGGCTATCAGCCCCAGCATTTT. Translating gives CASAPQGGYQPQHF. The chain carries TRBV19 and TRBJ1-5; TRBD1 matches at 7 bases. This CDR3 spans 14 amino acids. V dropped 8 bases and J dropped 5; count of bases not matched to a gene: 9. Germline V CDR1 and CDR2: LNHDA, SQIVND (reference sequence).

The DNA for the CDR3 is TGCGCCAGCAGCCAAGGGTCAGGGGTTAAAGATCAGCCCCAGCATTTT. Encoded protein: CASSQGSGVKDQPQHF. The V and J genes are TRBV4-1 and TRBJ1-5, with D possibly matching TRBD1 (6 bases). CDR3 length: 16 residues. The V end was cut by 1 base, the J end by 5 bases, with 15 bases between. CDR1 is MGHRA, CDR2 YSYEKL, per germline.

The rearrangement joins TRBV5-1 to TRBJ2-7; a weak D match, TRBD1 (6 bases). Germline values: CDR1 SGHRS, CDR2 YFSETQ. V lost 0 bases and J 4 bases, leaving 8 bases between the germline ends. The CDR3 consists of 13 residues. CDR3 DNA sequence: TGCGCCAGCAGCTTGGACAGGGCATACGAGCAGTACTTC. This sequence encodes CASSLDRAYEQYF.

The CDR3 nucleotides are TGTGCCAGCAGCAAAGCGGGAGATCCACAAAGTGAGCAGTTCTTC. Protein product: CASSKAGDPQSEQFF. The chain uses TRBV6-5 and TRBJ2-1; TRBD2 aligns across 8 bases. V lost 6 bases to trimming and J lost 9 bases; unmatched junction nucleotides: 13. The CDR3 consists of 15 residues. Germline CDR1 MNHEY, CDR2 SVGAGI.

This clone was counted once. The chain recombines TRBV7-2 with TRBJ1-5; D might be TRBD1 (6 bases). Trimming shortened V by 1 base and J by 5 bases, and 15 bases separated the two germline ends. This CDR3 region has 16 residues. Germline CDR1 SGHTA, CDR2 FQGNSA. The CDR3 loop is CASSLGANRGDQPQHF. The CDR3 DNA reads as TGTGCCAGCAGCTTAGGGGCCAATAGGGGGGATCAGCCCCAGCATTTT. Drawing the rest from reference TRBV7-2 and TRBJ1-5, the complete variable domain is GAGVSQSPSNKVTEKGKDVELRCDPISGHTALYWYRQSLGQGLEFLIYFQGNSAPDKSGLPSDRFSAERTGGSVSTLTIQRTQQEDSAVYLCASSLGANRGDQPQHFGDGTRLSIL.

The rearrangement links TRBV24-1 to TRBJ2-3, with D possibly matching TRBD2 (5 bases). V was clipped by 2 bases and J by 0 bases, with 11 bases between them. The CDR3 length is 16 residues. The germline V gene has CDR1 KGHDR and CDR2 SFDVKD. The CDR3 loop is CATSDWLSGSTDTQYF. CDR3 in DNA: TGTGCCACCAGTGATTGGTTAAGCGGAAGCACAGATACGCAGTATTTT.

The CDR3: CAWSVVDDSPLHF. As DNA, the CDR3 is TGTGCCTGGAGTGTTGTCGATGATTCACCCCTCCACTTT. V and J are TRBV30 and TRBJ1-6; no definite D call. The germline V and J ends were trimmed by 0 bases and 8 bases, with 8 bases remaining between them. Germline V CDR1 and CDR2: GTSNPN, SVGIG (reference sequence). The CDR3 sequence is 13 residues long.

This sequence joins TRBV9 and TRBJ1-2, with D possibly TRBD1 on 5 matching bases. The CDR3 runs to 14 residues. Germline V gene lookup returns CDR1 SGDLS and CDR2 YYNGEE. Trimming removed 0 bases from V and 6 bases from J, with 12 bases in between. The DNA of the CDR3 is TGTGCCAGCAGCGTAGTGGGGGGTTTGAATGGCTACACCTTC. This encodes CASSVVGGLNGYTF.

The CDR3 loop is CASSLFGNQPQHF. DNA for the CDR3: TGTGCCAGCAGTTTATTCGGAAATCAGCCCCAGCATTTT. This sequence joins TRBV28 and TRBJ1-5; no reliable D call. In germline, CDR1 is MDHEN, CDR2 SYDVKM. V was cut by 1 base and J by 4 bases, with 5 bases left in between. The CDR3 contains 13 residues.

The chain links TRBV5-4 to TRBJ2-2, with D tentatively TRBD1 (6 bases). Germline V lookup: CDR1 SGHNT, CDR2 YYREEE (reference sequence). Trimming pared 1 base from V and 6 bases from J, leaving 13 bases between. The CDR3 has 15 amino acids. CDR3 region: CASSLRSKGAGELFF. The DNA of the CDR3 is TGTGCCAGCAGCTTGCGGTCGAAGGGGGCCGGGGAGCTGTTTTTT.

V is TRBV24-1 and J is TRBJ1-2, with no clear D. The germline V and J ends were trimmed by 1 base and 4 bases, with 3 bases remaining between them. The length of the CDR3 is 12 residues. Germline-derived CDR1 and CDR2 are KGHDR and SFDVKD. The CDR3 DNA reads as TGTGCCACCAGTGATTTCAGCTATGGCTACACCTTC. This codes for CATSDFSYGYTF.

The chain links TRBV9 to TRBJ2-1; unclear D gene. Germline CDR1 and CDR2: SGDLS and YYNGEE. The CDR3 totals 15 residues. V lost 4 bases and J 2 bases, leaving 13 bases between the germline ends. CDR3 sequence: CASSPRSNPYNEQFF. The CDR3 DNA follows: TGTGCCAGCAGCCCCCGTAGCAACCCCTACAATGAGCAGTTCTTC.

The chain recombines TRBV30 with TRBJ2-3; D is ambiguous. CDR3 length: 10 residues. CDR1 and CDR2 from the germline V gene are GTSNPN and SVGIG (reference sequence). V was shortened by 5 bases and J by 8 bases, with 8 bases between the two germline ends. CDR3 sequence: CAWLHGTQYF. Here the CDR3 DNA reads TGTGCCTGGCTTCACGGTACGCAGTATTTT.

This sequence joins TRBV6-5 and TRBJ2-7, with 7 positions matching TRBD1. Germline trimming cut 6 bases from V and 0 bases from J; bases unmatched to any gene: 2. CDR1 is MNHEY and CDR2 is SVGAGI in the germline V gene. The CDR3 loop spans 13 amino acids. The CDR3 reads CASRGTASYEQYF. The CDR3 DNA reads TGTGCCAGCAGGGGGACAGCCTCCTACGAGCAGTACTTC.

This clone has only a few counts. The chain combines TRBV6-5 with TRBJ1-1, with a weak D call TRBD1 (6 bases). Trimming took off 7 bases at V and 3 bases at J, with 15 bases between the two ends. Per the germline V gene, CDR1 is MNHEY and CDR2 is SVGAGI. The CDR3 contains 14 residues. CDR3 region: CASTILGGDTEAFF. The CDR3 DNA reads as TGTGCCAGCACGATACTAGGGGGAGACACTGAAGCTTTCTTT.

V is TRBV19 and J is TRBJ2-7; 15 bases align to TRBD2. With 3 bases clipped from V and 5 bases from J, the junction kept 2 bases outside the gene matches. The CDR3 is 15 residues long. The germline CDR1 and CDR2 sequences are LNHDA and SQIVND (reference sequence). The CDR3 sequence: CASSMGLAGGHEQYF. CDR3 nucleotide sequence: TGTGCCAGTAGTATGGGACTAGCGGGGGGACACGAGCAGTACTTC.

The chain links TRBV27 to TRBJ2-5; a possible D gene is TRBD1 (6 bases). V lost 6 bases and J 5 bases, leaving 13 bases between the germline ends. The CDR3 spans 13 residues. Looked up from germline, CDR1 is MNHEY and CDR2 is SMNVEV (reference sequence). The CDR3 sequence is CASRPGVWETQYF. DNA for the CDR3: TGTGCCAGCAGGCCAGGGGTGTGGGAGACCCAGTACTTC.